One T cell receptor (beta chain) is described in this entry. The antigen is undetermined. This record belongs to a study of CD8 T cells in ankylosing spondylitis. General observations from the study: Peripheral blood held disease-linked clones only at relatively low frequency, and these were CD8+. Disease-linked clones reportedly showed significant enrichment in matched ankylosing spondylitis synovial fluid. A motif of roughly eight highly homologous TCR beta variants was seen as apparently characteristic of ankylosing spondylitis blood. Reports of some motif variants in reactive arthritis synovial fluid and blood predate this one.

TCRdb re-called the 5' RACE reads through MiXCR, storing one row per CDR3 protein. The sample includes roughly 470,000 distinct CDR3 sequences, approximately 26% seen only once; the top ten take about 1%. Germline CDR1 LNHNV, CDR2 YYDKDF (reference sequence). This CDR3 is 14 amino acids long. V lost 5 bases and J 3 bases, leaving 11 bases between the germline ends. V gene TRBV15 combines with J gene TRBJ1-5, with TRBD1 as a possible D gene (6 bases). This sequence originates from a male donor with ankylosing spondylitis. The material sequenced was blood, either unsorted or a sorted T cell fraction (not recorded which). CDR3 in DNA: TGTGCCACCAGCGTAGGGACATTCAATCAGCCCCAGCATTTT. Translating it yields CATSVGTFNQPQHF. The full variable domain, its missing parts supplied by reference TRBV15 and TRBJ1-5, is DAMVIQNPRYQVTQFGKPVTLSCSQTLNHNVMYWYQQKSSQAPKLLFHYYDKDFNNEADTPDNFQSRRPNTSFCFLDIRSPGLGDTAMYLCATSVGTFNQPQHFGDGTRLSIL.